The following is a T cell receptor (beta chain) sequence with its context. In germline, CDR1 is DFQATT, CDR2 SNEGSKA (reference sequence). This CDR3 is 13 amino acids long. Trimming stripped 3 bases from V and 1 base from J, with 7 bases between. In TCRdb, the RT-PCR reads were re-called with MiXCR into one record per CDR3 protein. The sample shows about 700,000 distinct CDR3 sequences, more than 13% of them seen only once. This chain connects TRBV20-1 to TRBJ2-1; D may be TRBD2 (6 bases). The clonotype originates from a female donor in good health, serving as a healthy control. The sample consisted of memory CD4+ T cells from blood. The CDR3 loop reads CSARGRSYNEQFF. CDR3 coding DNA: TGCAGTGCTAGGGGGAGGTCCTACAATGAGCAGTTCTTC.